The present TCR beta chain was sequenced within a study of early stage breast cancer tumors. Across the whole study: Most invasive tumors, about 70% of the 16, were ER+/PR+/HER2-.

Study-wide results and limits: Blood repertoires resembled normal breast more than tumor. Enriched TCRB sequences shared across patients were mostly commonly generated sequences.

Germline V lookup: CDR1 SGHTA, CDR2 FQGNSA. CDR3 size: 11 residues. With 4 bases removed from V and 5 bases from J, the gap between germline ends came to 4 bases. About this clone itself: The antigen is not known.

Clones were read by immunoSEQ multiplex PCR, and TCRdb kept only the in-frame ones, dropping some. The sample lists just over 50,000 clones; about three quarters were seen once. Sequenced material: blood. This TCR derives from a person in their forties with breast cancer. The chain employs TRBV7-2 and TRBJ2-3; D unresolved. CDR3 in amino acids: CASSSVDTQYF. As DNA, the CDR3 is TGTGCCAGCAGCTCCGTAGATACGCAGTATTTT.